One sample yielded the 28 T cell receptor beta chains listed below, sequenced in a study of T-cell memory formation after mild COVID-19. MiXCR was run by TCRdb on the 5' RACE reads, yielding one entry per CDR3 protein. Of around 300,000 distinct CDR3 sequences listed, roughly 13% are singletons. The sequenced material came from PBMCs or a T cell subset sorted from them (not recorded which). The receptor source for this set is a man aged 18 to 30 who had mild COVID-19 (a few samples of this study predate the infection). Cell type and time point are not known.

The chain joins TRBV5-1 to TRBJ1-1; D not resolved. Germline CDR1 and CDR2: SGHRS and YFSETQ. V was clipped by 0 bases and J by 5 bases, with 8 bases between them. The CDR3 is 13 amino acids. The CDR3 sequence: CASSLAVQTEAFF. CDR3 bases: TGCGCCAGCAGCTTGGCAGTCCAGACTGAAGCTTTCTTT.

This chain uses TRBV5-1 with TRBJ1-3; D gene ambiguous. The germline V gene encodes CDR1 SGHRS and CDR2 YFSETQ. Trimming pared 0 bases from V and 7 bases from J, leaving 8 bases between. The CDR3 totals 13 residues. DNA of the CDR3: TGCGCCAGCAGCTTGGGCGGAAGGAACACCATATATTTT. Translated, it gives CASSLGGRNTIYF.

V gene TRBV12-1 combines with J gene TRBJ2-2; whether TRBD2, the table's D call, matches the DNA was not checked. TRBV12-1 is a pseudogene locus. CDR3 length: 15 amino acids. CDR3 residues: CASSPSGVNTGELFF. The DNA for the CDR3 is TGTGCCAGCAGCCCTAGCGGGGTAAACACCGGGGAGCTGTTTTTT.

In DNA form, the CDR3 reads TGTGCCAGCAGCCAAGACCGGGACAGGGGGGACAGCAATCAGCCCCAGCATTTT. Encoded protein: CASSQDRDRGDSNQPQHF. This rearrangement joins TRBV4-2 to TRBJ1-5; 11 nucleotides match TRBD1. V shed 0 bases, J shed 1 base, and the junction held 5 bases outside the gene matches. The CDR3 contains 18 residues. Germline V gene lookup returns CDR1 LGHNA and CDR2 YNFKEQ.

This clonotype occurred many times. The chain couples TRBV5-1 to TRBJ2-5, with 7 bases aligning to TRBD1. This CDR3 spans 15 amino acids. Germline loops: CDR1 SGHRS, CDR2 YFSETQ. The ends lost 4 bases at V and 2 bases at J; junction bases unmatched: 8. DNA for the CDR3: TGCGCCAGCAGCCCTGTCCCGGGACAGCAAGAGACCCAGTACTTC. It translates to CASSPVPGQQETQYF.

This clonotype was picked up a small number of times. This chain links TRBV4-1 with TRBJ2-3; D possibly corresponds to TRBD2 (6 bases). Trimming pared 0 bases from V and 4 bases from J, leaving 14 bases between. This CDR3 has 16 residues. CDR1 and CDR2 from the germline V gene are MGHRA and YSYEKL. This chain's CDR3 is CASSQDTGVIPDTQYF. The DNA for the CDR3 is TGCGCCAGCAGCCAAGATACGGGGGTAATCCCAGATACGCAGTATTTT.

The chain combines TRBV18 with TRBJ1-2, with TRBD1 matching 9 bases. Germline values: CDR1 KGHSH, CDR2 LQKENI. The J segment lost 4 bases and the V segment lost 6 bases, leaving 9 bases of the junction unmatched. The CDR3 runs 15 residues. CDR3 bases: TGTGCCAGCTCCCTTGGACAGGGGCAAGGCTATGGCTACACCTTC. Translating it yields CASSLGQGQGYGYTF.

For this clonotype: An end of the junction differs from the germline gene, which may be a read error. The chain links TRBV7-7 to TRBJ2-5, with 7 bases aligning to TRBD2. The CDR3 is made up of 16 amino acids. Germline V gives CDR1 SSHAT, CDR2 FNYEAQ (reference sequence). The CDR3 DNA reads as TGTGCCAGCAGCTTGGGTTTGACGGGAGGTGTAGAGACACAGTACTTC. It encodes CASSLGLTGGVETQYF.

The chain employs TRBV15 and TRBJ1-5; D is perhaps TRBD1 (6 bases). CDR3 size: 16 residues. Germline CDR1 LNHNV, CDR2 YYDKDF (reference sequence). The V gene lost 0 bases and the J gene lost 4 bases, with 13 bases spanning the gap. CDR3 loop: CATSRDPTGLNQPQHF. The CDR3 bases are TGTGCCACCAGCAGAGATCCGACAGGTCTAAATCAGCCCCAGCATTTT.

This chain joins TRBV4-1 and TRBJ2-2, with TRBD1 identical over 7 bases. The V and J ends lost 0 bases and 5 bases, in that order; junction bases with no gene match: 3. Looked up from germline, CDR1 is MGHRA and CDR2 is YSYEKL. This CDR3 region has 15 residues. The CDR3 reads CASSQEGTETGELFF. The CDR3 nucleotides are TGCGCCAGCAGCCAAGAGGGGACAGAGACCGGGGAGCTGTTTTTT.

The chain joins TRBV5-1 to TRBJ2-3; D unclear. CDR3 length: 15 amino acids. V was cut by 0 bases and J by 8 bases, with 16 bases left in between. Germline V lookup: CDR1 SGHRS, CDR2 YFSETQ. The CDR3 nucleotides read TGCGCCAGCAGCTTGGGGTCTGCCAGCTTCGGTACGCAGTATTTT. The encoded protein is CASSLGSASFGTQYF.

In this sample, this clonotype turned up many times. The V gene is TRBV18, the J gene TRBJ1-1; D call uncertain. This CDR3 spans 12 amino acids. Per the germline V gene, CDR1 is KGHSH and CDR2 is LQKENI. Between the trimmed V and J ends, which lost 2 bases and 1 base, there was a span of 2 bases. CDR3 DNA: TGTGCCAGCTCACCAAAGAACACTGAAGCTTTCTTT. This gives the protein CASSPKNTEAFF.

V usage is TRBV11-1 and J usage is TRBJ1-1, with D perhaps matching TRBD1 (5 bases). V dropped 5 bases and J dropped 4 bases, with 11 bases sitting between them. This CDR3 has 13 residues. CDR1 and CDR2 from the germline V gene are SGHAT and FQDESV (reference sequence). The CDR3 bases are TGTGCCAGCAGCCGGCGCGGGGGCACTGAAGCTTTCTTT. This translates into CASSRRGGTEAFF.

This clonotype was observed a handful of times. The chain combines TRBV12-3 or TRBV12-4 with TRBJ2-5; no clear D gene. V was clipped by 3 bases and J by 6 bases, with 11 bases between them. This CDR3 contains 13 residues. CDR3 region: CASSFGEVQTQYF. The CDR3 nucleotides read TGTGCCAGCAGTTTCGGCGAGGTGCAGACCCAGTACTTC.

The rearrangement joins TRBV5-1 to TRBJ2-5; D is possibly TRBD1 (5 bases). CDR3 length: 15 amino acids. Germline V gene data show CDR1 as SGHRS and CDR2 as YFSETQ. The V and J ends lost 5 bases and 4 bases respectively, with 18 bases between them. Here the CDR3 DNA reads TGCGCCAGCAGGCGGAAACAGGATCTATTAGAGACCCAGTACTTC. Its protein product is CASRRKQDLLETQYF.

The chain links TRBV12-3 or TRBV12-4 to TRBJ2-1; D unclear. CDR3 length equals 12 residues. Trimming removed 2 bases from V and 9 bases from J, with 8 bases in between. The CDR3 nucleotides read TGTGCCAGCAGTTTACATAGTGGTGAGCAGTTCTTC. This encodes CASSLHSGEQFF.

This clonotype was observed many times. The rearrangement uses TRBV6-6 and TRBJ1-1, with 9 nucleotides matching TRBD1. Per the germline V gene, CDR1 is MNHNY and CDR2 is SVGAGI (reference sequence). Losses at the gene ends were 4 bases for V and 5 bases for J; bases not matched to a gene: 5. The CDR3 has 14 amino acids. The CDR3 DNA sequence: TGTGCCAGCAGTTGGGCGACAGGGGGGACTGAAGCTTTCTTT. Translating gives CASSWATGGTEAFF.

This clonotype was observed a few times. The genes are TRBV29-1 and TRBJ2-1; the D is unclear. Germline loops: CDR1 SQVTM, CDR2 ANQGSEA. V lost 0 bases and J lost 8, with 11 bases in between. The CDR3 runs to 13 residues. CDR3 sequence: CSVEDQGDDEQFF. The CDR3 nucleotides read TGCAGCGTTGAAGATCAAGGCGACGATGAGCAGTTCTTC.

This clonotype appeared a few times. The V and J genes are TRBV7-9 and TRBJ1-1, with TRBD1 matching 9 bases. In germline, CDR1 is SEHNR, CDR2 FQNEAQ (reference sequence). The V segment lost 5 bases and the J segment 7 bases; nucleotides outside the gene matches: 5. The CDR3 consists of 13 residues. Written as DNA, the CDR3 is TGTGCCAGCAGCCCGAGACAGGGGGGTGAAGCTTTCTTT. As protein: CASSPRQGGEAFF.

This clonotype was seen only a few times. The J gene is TRBJ2-7, the V gene TRBV7-6; no definite D call. This CDR3 has 14 residues. Trimming cost V 5 bases and J 3 bases, with 14 bases left between them. CDR1 and CDR2 from the germline V gene are SGHVS and FNYEAQ. The CDR3 coding sequence is TGTGCCAGCAGCGCTTACGGACGGAACTACGAGCAGTACTTC. It is translated as CASSAYGRNYEQYF.

In this sample, this clonotype turned up many times. CDR3: CASRGTGANVLTF. As DNA, the CDR3 is TGTGCCAGCAGGGGAACTGGGGCCAACGTCCTGACTTTC. The rearrangement joins TRBV28 to TRBJ2-6, with unresolved D. V gave up 6 bases and J gave up 2 bases, with 5 bases separating them. The CDR3 contains 13 residues. Germline-derived CDR1 and CDR2 are MDHEN and SYDVKM.

Regarding this clonotype: This may be a read error: a much more frequent sequence differs by one nucleotide. V is TRBV12-3 or TRBV12-4 and J is TRBJ2-6, with D hard to call. Trimming removed 5 bases at V and 5 bases at J, with 13 bases between. The length of the CDR3 is 15 residues. The CDR3 loop is CASSRDILWANVLTF. In nucleotides, the CDR3 is TGTGCCAGCAGTCGCGACATTCTGTGGGCCAACGTCCTGACTTTC.

The gene calls are TRBV5-6 and TRBJ2-3; either TRBD1 or TRBD2 may supply D (6 bases each). The germline V and J ends were trimmed by 4 bases and 0 bases, with 15 bases remaining between them. In germline, CDR1 is SGHDT, CDR2 YYEEEE. This CDR3 is 16 amino acids long. DNA for the CDR3: TGTGCCAGCAGCAGCTTGGGGGGCCGTAGCACAGATACGCAGTATTTT. Translating gives CASSSLGGRSTDTQYF.

DNA of the CDR3: TGCGCCAGCAGCTTTGGGCAGGGGGCAAGAGAGACCCAGTACTTC. Encoded protein: CASSFGQGARETQYF. This sequence joins TRBV5-1 and TRBJ2-5, with TRBD1 matching over 8 bases. The V gene's germline CDR1 is SGHRS and CDR2 YFSETQ. V shed 2 bases and J 4 bases; nucleotides not matched to a gene: 7. The CDR3 has 15 residues.

The V call is TRBV20-1, the J call TRBJ2-5; 8 bases align to TRBD2. J was trimmed by 5 bases and V by 6 bases; bases with no gene match: 14. The CDR3 has 15 amino acids. Germline CDR1 reads DFQATT; CDR2 reads SNEGSKA (reference sequence). The CDR3 DNA reads as TGCAGTGCAGGTAGCGGGGCCAAAATAAGGGAGACCCAGTACTTC. Protein product: CSAGSGAKIRETQYF.

V is TRBV10-2 and J is TRBJ1-5; D unclear. Germline V gene data show CDR1 as WSHSY and CDR2 as SAAADI. The CDR3 has 14 residues. V dropped 0 bases and J dropped 7 bases, with 10 bases sitting between them. DNA for the CDR3: TGCGCCAGCAGTGAGTCGGTCGGCGAACAGCCCCAGCATTTT. Translating it yields CASSESVGEQPQHF.

This clonotype has ten or more counts. The V and J genes are TRBV20-1 and TRBJ1-1; possible D gene TRBD1, 5 bases. The CDR3 loop spans 14 amino acids. V was pared by 0 bases and J by 4 bases, with 12 bases between. Germline V lookup: CDR1 DFQATT, CDR2 SNEGSKA (reference sequence). The CDR3 DNA is TGCAGTGCTAGAGATAGGGCAGGGAGCACTGAAGCTTTCTTT. This codes for CSARDRAGSTEAFF.

This chain joins TRBV7-3 and TRBJ2-3; TRBD2 matches 11 bases. The CDR3 runs 14 residues. Germline V gives CDR1 SGHTA, CDR2 FQGTGA. V was clipped by 5 bases and J by 9 bases; unmatched bases: 7. In DNA, the CDR3 is TGTGCCAGCAGCCCTATAGCGGGAGGGCAGACGCAGTATTTT. It encodes CASSPIAGGQTQYF.